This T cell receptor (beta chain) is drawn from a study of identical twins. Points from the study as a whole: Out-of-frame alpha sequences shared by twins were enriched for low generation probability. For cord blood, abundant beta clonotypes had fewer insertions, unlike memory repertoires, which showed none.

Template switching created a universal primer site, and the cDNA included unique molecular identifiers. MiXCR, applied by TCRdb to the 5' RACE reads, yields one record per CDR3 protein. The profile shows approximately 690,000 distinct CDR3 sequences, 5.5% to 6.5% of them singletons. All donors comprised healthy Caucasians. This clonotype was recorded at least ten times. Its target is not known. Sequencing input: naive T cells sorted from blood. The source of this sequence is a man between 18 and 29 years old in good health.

The CDR3 DNA is TGCAGTGCTAGAGATCGGGTGCTATACTATGGCTACACCTTC. Translation gives CSARDRVLYYGYTF. The chain is built from TRBV20-1 and TRBJ1-2; D uncertain. Trimming took 0 bases from V and 3 from J, leaving 11 bases between them. Germline CDR1 is DFQATT and CDR2 is SNEGSKA (reference sequence). The CDR3 runs to 14 residues.